This T cell receptor (beta chain) is from a study of blood T cell repertoires in COVID-19. Study-wide background: Donors in the United States, Italy and Spain gave samples during acute or convalescent COVID-19. The analysed material was cDNA or gDNA that came from T cells, B-cell-depleted T cells, or PBMCs.

The CDR3 has 14 amino acids. The V gene lost 3 bases and the J gene lost 2 bases, with 11 bases spanning the gap. CDR1 is SGHAT, CDR2 FQNNGV, per germline. In the original analysis: Estimation of nucleated cell counts relied on the amplification of reference gene primers. Clones were read by immunoSEQ multiplex PCR, and TCRdb kept only the in-frame ones, dropping some. That table is the source of V, J and clone size, and D and trimming were worked out from the DNA. The repertoire holds 300,000 to 350,000 clones, 85% to 90% seen once, with around 6% in the top ten. The gene calls are TRBV11-2 and TRBJ2-7, with D possibly TRBD2 on 6 matching bases. The source is a woman between 50 and 59 years old with COVID-19, enrolled during active disease. Sequences were obtained from peripheral blood. The CDR3 protein is CASSFQAGPYEQYF. For the CDR3, the DNA is TGTGCCAGCAGCTTTCAGGCGGGACCCTACGAGCAGTACTTC.